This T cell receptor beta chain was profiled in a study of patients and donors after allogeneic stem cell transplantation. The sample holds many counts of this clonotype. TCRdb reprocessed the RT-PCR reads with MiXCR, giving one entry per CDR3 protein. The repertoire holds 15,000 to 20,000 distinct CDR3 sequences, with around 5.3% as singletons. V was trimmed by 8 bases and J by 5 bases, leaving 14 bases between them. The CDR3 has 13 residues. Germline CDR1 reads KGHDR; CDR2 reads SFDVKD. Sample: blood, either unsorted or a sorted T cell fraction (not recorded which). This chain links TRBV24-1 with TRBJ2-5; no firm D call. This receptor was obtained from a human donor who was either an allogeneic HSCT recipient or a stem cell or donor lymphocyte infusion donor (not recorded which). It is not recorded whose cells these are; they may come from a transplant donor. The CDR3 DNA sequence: TGTGCCACCAAGGGCAGGCTCTCGGAGACCCAGTACTTC. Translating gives CATKGRLSETQYF.